This record covers a single T cell receptor beta chain. The PCR employed 60 Vbeta primers together with 13 Jbeta primers. TCRdb keeps only in-frame clones here, not all; method: immunoSEQ multiplex PCR. Of fewer than 200,000 clones in the sample, roughly 80% were seen once. This CDR3 comprises 16 residues. The germline CDR1 and CDR2 sequences are KGHSH and LQKENI. The germline V and J ends were trimmed by 1 base and 10 bases, with 20 bases remaining between them. This sample was included in a study of cytomegalovirus exposure and HLA in healthy donors. This clonotype was obtained from a man in his thirties or forties in good health and CMV-seropositive. The specimen was PBMCs. V usage is TRBV18 and J usage is TRBJ2-1; D is ambiguous. DNA of the CDR3: TGTGCCAGCTCACCACGGCAGCTAGATGGAACAAAGGAGCAGTTCTTC. Amino acid sequence: CASSPRQLDGTKEQFF.